The entry below describes one T cell receptor beta chain. The sample originates from a study of OX40 agonist ivuxolimab in advanced cancers. V was pared by 0 bases and J by 6 bases, with 15 bases of the junction left unmatched. Germline V gene lookup returns CDR1 SEHNR and CDR2 FQNEAQ (reference sequence). The CDR3 covers 18 residues. Sequencing used immunoSEQ multiplex PCR; TCRdb keeps in-frame clones, though not all of them. Of 20,000 to 30,000 clones listed, roughly 86% are singletons. Sequencing used CD4+ or CD8+ T cells sorted from blood, obtained in a trial of the OX40 agonist ivuxolimab. The chain is built from TRBV7-9 and TRBJ1-2; 8 bases fit TRBD1. The receptor was isolated from an adult with an advanced solid tumor such as melanoma, head and neck, liver or kidney cancer. The CDR3 DNA is TGTGCCAGCAGCTTAGCCCGGGACCAGGGGGCCCTAAAGAATGGCTACACCTTC. This gives the protein CASSLARDQGALKNGYTF.